The clone carrying this TCR beta chain was seen at least ten times. The sample belongs to a study of naive and memory T cell subsets. A UMI-containing oligonucleotide was joined by 3' ligation to the TCR cDNA template. The SP2 primer and nested alpha and beta constant region primers amplified ligated cDNA in four rounds. Reverse transcription of blood and skin TCR RNA was primed at alpha and beta constant regions. TCRdb redid the calling of the 5' RACE reads with MiXCR, one entry per CDR3 protein. The data hold about 62,000 distinct CDR3 sequences, with 7% to 8% observed a single time. Germline V gene data show CDR1 as DFQATT and CDR2 as SNEGSKA (reference sequence). The CDR3 sequence is 16 residues long. J lost 7 bases, V lost 3 bases, and 14 bases had no gene match.

The source of this sequence is a female donor in good health. This chain links TRBV20-1 with TRBJ1-5; 8 bases are a match to TRBD1. CDR3 in DNA: TGCAGTGCTAGGCCTAAAGGACAGGGCCTTTTGCAGCCCCAGCATTTT. Its protein is CSARPKGQGLLQPQHF.